Reported below is one T cell receptor (beta chain). Sequencing libraries for TCR beta were prepared with iRepertoire HTBI primers and Arm-PCR of CDR3 regions. TCRdb redid the calling of the multiplex PCR reads with MiXCR, one entry per CDR3 protein. Found here are fewer than 400,000 distinct CDR3 sequences, 18% of them singletons; the top ten hold about 36%. This record comes from a study of regulatory T cells in long-lasting Graves disease. Study at large: Prior antithyroid drug treatment in newly diagnosed Graves' patients lasted under 3 months.

V gave up 4 bases and J gave up 5 bases, with 14 bases separating them. Germline V CDR1 and CDR2: SNHLY, FYNNEI. The CDR3 contains 14 residues. Documented time point: newly diagnosed GD, antithyroid drugs for less than 3 months. The TCR library was made from RNA extracted from PBMCs. This chain joins TRBV2 and TRBJ2-5, with D possibly matching TRBD1 (6 bases). The material sequenced was peripheral blood mononuclear cells (PBMCs), taken at new diagnosis, from a patient treated with antithyroid drugs. This clonotype was sampled from a female donor with Graves disease. CDR3 DNA sequence: TGTGCCAGCAGTGTAAACAGGGAAGAGGAGACCCAGTACTTC. Its translation is CASSVNREEETQYF. The entire variable domain, with the rest obtained from reference TRBV2 and TRBJ2-5, is as follows: EPEVTQTPSHQVTQMGQEVILRCVPISNHLYFYWYRQILGQKVEFLVSFYNNEISEKSEIFDDQFSVERPDGSNFTLKIRSTKLEDSAMYFCASSVNREEETQYFGPGTRLLVL.